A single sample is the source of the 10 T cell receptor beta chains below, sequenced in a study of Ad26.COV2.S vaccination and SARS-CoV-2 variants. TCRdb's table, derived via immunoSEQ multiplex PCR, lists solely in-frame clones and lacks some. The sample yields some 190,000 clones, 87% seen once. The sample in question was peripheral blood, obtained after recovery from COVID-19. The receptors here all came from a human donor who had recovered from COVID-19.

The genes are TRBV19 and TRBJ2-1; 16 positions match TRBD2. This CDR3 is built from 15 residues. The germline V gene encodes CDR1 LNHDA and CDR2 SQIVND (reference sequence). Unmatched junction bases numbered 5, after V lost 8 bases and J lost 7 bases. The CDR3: CASGTSGRGRNEQFF. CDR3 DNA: TGTGCCAGTGGGACTAGCGGGAGGGGCCGGAATGAGCAGTTCTTC.

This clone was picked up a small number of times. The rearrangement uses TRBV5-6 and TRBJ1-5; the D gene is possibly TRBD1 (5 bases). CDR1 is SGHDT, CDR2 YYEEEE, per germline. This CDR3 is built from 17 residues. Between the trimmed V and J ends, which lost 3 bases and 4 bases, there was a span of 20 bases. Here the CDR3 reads CASSWGPFDRFNQPQHF. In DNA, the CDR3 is TGTGCCAGCAGCTGGGGCCCATTCGACCGCTTTAATCAGCCCCAGCATTTT.

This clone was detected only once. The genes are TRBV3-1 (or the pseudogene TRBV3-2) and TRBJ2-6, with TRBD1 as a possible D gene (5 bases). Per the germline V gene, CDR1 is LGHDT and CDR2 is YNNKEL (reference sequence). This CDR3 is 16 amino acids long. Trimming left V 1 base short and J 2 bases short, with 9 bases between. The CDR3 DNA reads TGTGCCAGCAGCCAAGGCAGGGCGGCTGGGGCCAACGTCCTGACTTTC. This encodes CASSQGRAAGANVLTF.

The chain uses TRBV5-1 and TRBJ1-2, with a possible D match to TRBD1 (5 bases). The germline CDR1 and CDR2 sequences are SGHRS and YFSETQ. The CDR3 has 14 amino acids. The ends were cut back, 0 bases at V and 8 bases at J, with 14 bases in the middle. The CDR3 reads CASSLEKGARGYTF. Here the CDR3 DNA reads TGCGCCAGCAGCTTGGAAAAAGGGGCTCGGGGCTACACCTTC.

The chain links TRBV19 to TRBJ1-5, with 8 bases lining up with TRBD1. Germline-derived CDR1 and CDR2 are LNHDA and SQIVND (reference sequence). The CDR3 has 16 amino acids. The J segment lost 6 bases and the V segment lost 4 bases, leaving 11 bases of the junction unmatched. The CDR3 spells CASSTPGRGHGQPQHF. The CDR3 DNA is TGTGCCAGTAGTACCCCGGGCAGGGGGCACGGTCAGCCCCAGCATTTT.

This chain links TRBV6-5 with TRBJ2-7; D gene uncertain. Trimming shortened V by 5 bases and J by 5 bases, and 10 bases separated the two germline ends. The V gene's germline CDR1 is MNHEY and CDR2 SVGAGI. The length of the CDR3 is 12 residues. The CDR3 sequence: CASSHPRDEQYF. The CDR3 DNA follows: TGTGCCAGCAGTCACCCCCGGGACGAGCAGTACTTC.

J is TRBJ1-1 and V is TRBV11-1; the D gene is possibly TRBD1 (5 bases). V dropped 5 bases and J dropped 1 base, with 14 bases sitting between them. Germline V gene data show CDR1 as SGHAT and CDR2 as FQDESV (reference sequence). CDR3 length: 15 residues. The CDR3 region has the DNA TGTGCCAGCAGCGTTGGGACGGGGGGGAACACTGAAGCTTTCTTT. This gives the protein CASSVGTGGNTEAFF.

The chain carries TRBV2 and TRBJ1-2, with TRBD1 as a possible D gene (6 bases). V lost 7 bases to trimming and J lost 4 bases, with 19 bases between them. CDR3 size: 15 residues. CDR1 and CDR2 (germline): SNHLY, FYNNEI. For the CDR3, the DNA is TGTGCCAGCATCGAGATATGGGACAAAGTCTATGGCTACACCTTC. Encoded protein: CASIEIWDKVYGYTF.

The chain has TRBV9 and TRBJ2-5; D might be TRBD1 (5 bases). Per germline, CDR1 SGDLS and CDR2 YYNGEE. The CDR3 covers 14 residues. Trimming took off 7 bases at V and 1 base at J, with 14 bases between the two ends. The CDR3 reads CASQGGATQETQYF. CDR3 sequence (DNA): TGTGCCAGCCAGGGCGGAGCAACCCAAGAGACCCAGTACTTC.

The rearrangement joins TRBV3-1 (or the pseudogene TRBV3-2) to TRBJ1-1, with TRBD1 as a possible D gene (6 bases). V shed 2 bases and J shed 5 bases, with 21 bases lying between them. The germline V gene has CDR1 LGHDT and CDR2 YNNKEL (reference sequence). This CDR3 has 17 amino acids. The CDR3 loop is CASSQRGAIRKSTEAFF. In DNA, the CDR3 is TGTGCCAGCAGCCAACGGGGGGCGATAAGGAAAAGTACTGAAGCTTTCTTT.